What follows are 32 T cell receptor beta chains derived from one specimen sequenced in a study of blood T cell repertoires in COVID-19. Here immunoSEQ multiplex PCR was the method, and the copy in TCRdb shows in-frame clones only, minus some. The repertoire has tens of thousands of clones, roughly 80% of them found once; the top ten carry under 25%. Sequenced material: peripheral blood. The receptors were gathered from a woman older than 75 with acute or convalescent COVID-19.

The rearrangement uses TRBV5-1 and TRBJ1-2, with a possible D match to TRBD1 (6 bases). The CDR3 length is 14 residues. Trimming left V 2 bases short and J 2 bases short, with 10 bases between. Germline V lookup: CDR1 SGHRS, CDR2 YFSETQ. The chain's CDR3 is CASSLRTENYGYTF. CDR3 DNA sequence: TGCGCCAGCAGCTTAAGGACAGAGAACTATGGCTACACCTTC.

This chain uses TRBV19 with TRBJ2-7; maybe TRBD1 (5 bases). The CDR3 covers 17 residues. Looked up from germline, CDR1 is LNHDA and CDR2 is SQIVND (reference sequence). V lost 5 bases to trimming and J lost 4 bases, with 24 bases between them. CDR3 DNA: TGTGCCAGTAGTCCTAACCGTTCAGGGAATGGAAGGTACGAGCAGTACTTC. Protein sequence: CASSPNRSGNGRYEQYF.

The chain employs TRBV6-6 and TRBJ1-2, with a tentative D call TRBD1 (5 bases). Germline CDR1 and CDR2: MNHNY and SVGAGI (reference sequence). This CDR3 is built from 12 residues. The V end lost 8 bases, the J end lost 4 bases, and 11 bases lay between the germline ends. The CDR3 DNA follows: TGTGCCAGCGGCCAGGGAACCTATGGCTACACCTTC. Residues: CASGQGTYGYTF.

The DNA of the CDR3 is TGTGCCAGCAGCTTAGGCGTTAGCGTGAACACCGGGGAGCTGTTTTTT. Translating it yields CASSLGVSVNTGELFF. The V call is TRBV7-8, the J call TRBJ2-2; TRBD2 might be the D (5 bases). V lost 1 base and J lost 1, with 10 bases in between. Germline V gives CDR1 SGHVS, CDR2 FQNEAQ. This CDR3 has 16 amino acids.

The chain has TRBV3-1 (or the pseudogene TRBV3-2) and TRBJ2-5; perhaps TRBD2 as D (6 bases). V was shortened by 3 bases and J by 5 bases, with 13 bases between the two germline ends. Germline V gives CDR1 LGHDT, CDR2 YNNKEL (reference sequence). The CDR3 sequence is 14 residues long. In DNA form, the CDR3 reads TGTGCCAGCAGCCAGCGTGGGGGGAAGGAGACCCAGTACTTC. As protein: CASSQRGGKETQYF.

CDR3 sequence (DNA): TGTGCCAGCAGCTTAGGTCTCGGGACAGGGGGCATATACAATGAGCAGTTCTTC. This encodes CASSLGLGTGGIYNEQFF. The chain combines TRBV7-6 with TRBJ2-1; 12 bases line up with TRBD1. The CDR3 extends over 18 amino acids. V gave up 1 base and J gave up 4 bases; unmatched junction bases: 8. CDR1 is SGHVS, CDR2 FNYEAQ, per germline.

This sequence joins TRBV30 and TRBJ1-2; a weak D match, TRBD1 (5 bases). Germline loops: CDR1 GTSNPN, CDR2 SVGIG (reference sequence). V was pared by 5 bases and J by 1 base, with 20 bases between. This CDR3 is built from 16 residues. The CDR3 loop is CAWGKQAPIVNYGYTF. In nucleotides, the CDR3 is TGTGCCTGGGGTAAACAGGCACCCATAGTTAACTATGGCTACACCTTC. Filled out from reference TRBV30 and TRBJ1-2, the complete variable domain reads SQTIHQWPATLVQPVGSPLSLECTVEGTSNPNLYWYRQAAGRGLQLLFYSVGIGQISSEVPQNLSASRPQDRQFILSSKKLLLSDSGFYLCAWGKQAPIVNYGYTFGSGTRLTVV.

The V and J genes are TRBV6-5 and TRBJ2-7, with a tentative D call TRBD1 (5 bases). The V and J ends lost 6 bases and 1 base respectively, with 10 bases between them. There are 13 residues in the CDR3. Germline-derived CDR1 and CDR2 are MNHEY and SVGAGI. CDR3 residues: CASRFRDSYEQYF. CDR3 DNA sequence: TGTGCCAGCAGGTTCAGGGATTCCTACGAGCAGTACTTC.

The chain uses TRBV20-1 and TRBJ2-7, with D possibly being TRBD2 (5 bases). Germline V gene lookup returns CDR1 DFQATT and CDR2 SNEGSKA (reference sequence). CDR3 length: 11 amino acids. The V end was cut by 1 base, the J end by 7 bases, with 8 bases between. CDR3 bases: TGCAGTGCTAGAGCCCCGGGAGAGCAGTACTTC. Translating it yields CSARAPGEQYF.

The J gene is TRBJ2-1, the V gene TRBV19; perhaps TRBD1 as D (6 bases). The CDR3 consists of 15 residues. The ends were cut back, 5 bases at V and 3 bases at J, with 14 bases in the middle. CDR1 and CDR2 from the germline V gene are LNHDA and SQIVND (reference sequence). In DNA, the CDR3 is TGTGCCAGTAGTCCCGGACAGAGGAACTACAATGAGCAGTTCTTC. It translates to CASSPGQRNYNEQFF. The variable domain in full, with the rest retrieved from reference TRBV19 and TRBJ2-1, is DGGITQSPKYLFRKEGQNVTLSCEQNLNHDAMYWYRQDPGQGLRLIYYSQIVNDFQKGDIAEGYSVSREKKESFPLTVTSAQKNPTAFYLCASSPGQRNYNEQFFGPGTRLTVL.

The chain has TRBV25-1 and TRBJ2-2; D might be TRBD2 (6 bases). Trimming stripped 1 base from V and 7 bases from J, with 16 bases between. CDR1 is MGHDK, CDR2 SYGVNS, per germline. The CDR3 contains 16 residues. The CDR3 bases are TGTGCCAGCAGTGAATTTCCGGGGACCGGGAGCGGGGAGCTGTTTTTT. It translates to CASSEFPGTGSGELFF.

The rearrangement uses TRBV18 and TRBJ1-1; 7 nucleotides line up with TRBD1. With 4 bases clipped from V and 6 bases from J, the junction kept 5 bases outside the gene matches. Germline CDR1 is KGHSH and CDR2 is LQKENI. The CDR3 loop spans 13 amino acids. The CDR3 loop is CASSLTGRPEAFF. CDR3 DNA sequence: TGTGCCAGCTCACTGACAGGGAGGCCTGAAGCTTTCTTT.

This sequence joins TRBV2 and TRBJ1-1; the D gene is possibly TRBD1 (6 bases). V lost 7 bases and J 6 bases, leaving 18 bases between the germline ends. Germline-derived CDR1 and CDR2 are SNHLY and FYNNEI. CDR3 length equals 14 residues. The CDR3 here is CASTEGGSWAEAFF. For the CDR3, the DNA is TGTGCCAGCACTGAGGGGGGGTCATGGGCTGAAGCTTTCTTT.

The V gene is TRBV7-2, the J gene TRBJ1-3; 7 nucleotides agree with TRBD1. The CDR3 spans 17 residues. Germline CDR1 SGHTA, CDR2 FQGNSA. The trim removed 5 bases at V and 0 bases at J, leaving 10 bases unmatched. CDR3 in amino acids: CASSGDSQTSSGNTIYF. The CDR3 DNA sequence: TGTGCCAGCAGCGGGGACAGCCAGACGAGCTCTGGAAACACCATATATTTT.

The CDR3 is CASSHPDSTYEQYF. CDR3 DNA: TGCGCCAGCAGCCACCCGGACAGTACCTACGAGCAGTACTTC. The chain joins TRBV4-1 to TRBJ2-7, with D perhaps matching TRBD1 (6 bases). Between the trimmed V and J ends, which lost 3 bases and 2 bases, there was a span of 11 bases. From germline, CDR1 is MGHRA and CDR2 YSYEKL. The CDR3 sequence is 14 residues long.

V is TRBV5-1 and J is TRBJ2-5, with 11 bases aligning to TRBD2. The CDR3 contains 15 residues. Per germline, CDR1 SGHRS and CDR2 YFSETQ. The V gene end was trimmed by 4 bases and the J gene end by 5 bases; junction bases not matched to a gene: 7. The DNA for the CDR3 is TGCGCCAGCAGCAAGACTAGCGGGGTTGTTGAGACCCAGTACTTC. This encodes CASSKTSGVVETQYF.

The V gene is TRBV29-1, the J gene TRBJ2-5, with a possible D match to TRBD2 (6 bases). Trimming took off 7 bases at V and 5 bases at J, with 11 bases between the two ends. CDR3 size: 11 residues. The germline gives CDR1 SQVTM, CDR2 ANQGSEA. CDR3 in DNA: TGCAGCGGCGGGACTGGGGAGACCCAGTACTTC. This gives the protein CSGGTGETQYF.

The rearrangement uses TRBV12-5 and TRBJ1-1; 7 bases agree with TRBD1. Per the germline V gene, CDR1 is LGHNT and CDR2 is FRNRAP. V lost 6 bases and J lost 0; bases outside the gene matches: 4. This CDR3 contains 14 residues. The CDR3 here is CASGRGQMNTEAFF. The CDR3 region has the DNA TGTGCTAGTGGACGGGGACAGATGAACACTGAAGCTTTCTTT.

The chain uses TRBV5-1 and TRBJ2-3; D is unclear. This CDR3 has 12 amino acids. V was trimmed by 0 bases and J by 4 bases, leaving 3 bases between them. Per germline, CDR1 SGHRS and CDR2 YFSETQ. DNA for the CDR3: TGCGCCAGCAGCTTGGGAGCAGATACGCAGTATTTT. This gives the protein CASSLGADTQYF. Combining the CDR3 with reference TRBV5-1 and TRBJ2-3 gives the whole variable domain KAGVTQTPRYLIKTRGQQVTLSCSPISGHRSVSWYQQTPGQGLQFLFEYFSETQRNKGNFPGRFSGRQFSNSRSEMNVSTLELGDSALYLCASSLGADTQYFGPGTRLTVL.

The chain employs TRBV3-1 (or the pseudogene TRBV3-2) and TRBJ2-7, with TRBD1 matching 8 bases. This CDR3 has 15 residues. The junction had 4 bases not matched to a gene; V was cut back by 1 base and J by 2 bases. From germline, CDR1 is LGHDT and CDR2 YNNKEL (reference sequence). In DNA, the CDR3 is TGTGCCAGCAGCCAAGTCCGGACAGGGACCTACGAGCAGTACTTC. Its protein is CASSQVRTGTYEQYF.

This clone was seen a single time. The rearrangement uses TRBV24-1 and TRBJ2-1; 11 nucleotides match TRBD2. This CDR3 has 14 amino acids. Germline V gene sequence: CDR1 KGHDR, CDR2 SFDVKD. V dropped 5 bases and J dropped 12; count of bases not matched to a gene: 8. In DNA, the CDR3 is TGTGCCACCAGTGCCACAGATACTAGCGGGGGGCAGTTCTTC. As protein: CATSATDTSGGQFF.

This clone was detected many times. The chain has TRBV6-5 and TRBJ1-1; 7 bases map to TRBD1. Germline V gene data show CDR1 as MNHEY and CDR2 as SVGAGI. The CDR3 is made up of 14 amino acids. With 0 bases clipped from V and 8 bases from J, the junction kept 6 bases outside the gene matches. CDR3 coding DNA: TGTGCCAGCAGTTACTCGAGACAGGGTAAAGAAGCTTTCTTT. As protein: CASSYSRQGKEAFF.

The V gene is TRBV11-3, the J gene TRBJ2-2; 8 bases fit TRBD2. The CDR3 is made up of 16 amino acids. With 3 bases clipped from V and 4 bases from J, the junction kept 7 bases outside the gene matches. Germline V gene lookup returns CDR1 SGHNT and CDR2 YENEEA. The CDR3 loop is CASSFEAGDSTGELFF. As DNA, the CDR3 is TGTGCCAGCAGCTTCGAAGCGGGAGATAGCACCGGGGAGCTGTTTTTT.

The chain links TRBV18 to TRBJ2-7; 9 positions match TRBD1. The CDR3 sequence is 15 residues long. From germline, CDR1 is KGHSH and CDR2 LQKENI. Unmatched junction bases numbered 10, after V lost 5 bases and J lost 5 bases. The CDR3 DNA reads TGTGCCAGCTCAACCCGACAGGGGGAACGGGACGAGCAGTACTTC. Residues: CASSTRQGERDEQYF.

The chain recombines TRBV30 with TRBJ2-3; TRBD1 agrees at 8 bases. Losses at the gene ends were 7 bases for V and 4 bases for J; bases not matched to a gene: 7. This CDR3 comprises 13 residues. Germline V gene data show CDR1 as GTSNPN and CDR2 as SVGIG (reference sequence). In nucleotides, the CDR3 is TGTGCCTCTTCCCAGGGGGCACCAGATACGCAGTATTTT. Its protein is CASSQGAPDTQYF.

The rearrangement uses TRBV5-6 and TRBJ2-2; 7 positions match TRBD2. V lost 2 bases and J lost 1; bases outside the gene matches: 2. The CDR3 spans 15 residues. Looked up from germline, CDR1 is SGHDT and CDR2 is YYEEEE. CDR3 region: CASSFAGVNTGELFF. CDR3 sequence (DNA): TGTGCCAGCAGCTTTGCGGGGGTGAACACCGGGGAGCTGTTTTTT.

The chain joins TRBV20-1 to TRBJ2-5, with no clear D. Trimming removed 3 bases from V and 3 bases from J, with 17 bases in between. The germline V gene encodes CDR1 DFQATT and CDR2 SNEGSKA (reference sequence). The CDR3 extends over 15 amino acids. The CDR3 region has the DNA TGCAGTGCTAGTGAATGGCAGCGAGTGGAAGAGACCCAGTACTTC. As protein: CSASEWQRVEETQYF.

This chain joins TRBV6-2 or TRBV6-3 and TRBJ2-3; 7 bases are a match to TRBD2. Trimming took 3 bases from V and 0 from J; bases not matched to a gene: 15. The CDR3 loop spans 19 amino acids. CDR1 and CDR2 from the germline V gene are MNHEY and SVGEGT. CDR3 protein: CASSYTGGGLAVSTDTQYF. In nucleotides, the CDR3 is TGTGCCAGCAGTTATACGGGCGGGGGTCTAGCGGTTAGCACAGATACGCAGTATTTT.

The rearrangement uses TRBV29-1 and TRBJ2-7; D is perhaps TRBD1 (6 bases). The CDR3 is 11 amino acids. V dropped 3 bases and J dropped 9 bases, with 12 bases sitting between them. The V gene's germline CDR1 is SQVTM and CDR2 ANQGSEA. The chain's CDR3 is CSVEGAWGQYF. The CDR3 DNA is TGCAGCGTTGAGGGGGCCTGGGGGCAGTACTTC.

The chain employs TRBV19 and TRBJ2-7; perhaps TRBD1 as D (5 bases). The CDR3 runs to 15 residues. V was shortened by 3 bases and J by 0 bases, with 12 bases between the two germline ends. The V gene's germline CDR1 is LNHDA and CDR2 SQIVND (reference sequence). The CDR3 spells CASSIQGSSSYEQYF. The CDR3 coding sequence is TGTGCCAGTAGTATCCAGGGATCTAGCTCCTACGAGCAGTACTTC.

The V and J genes are TRBV11-2 and TRBJ2-3; 10 bases line up with TRBD2. V lost 2 bases and J lost 3; bases outside the gene matches: 5. Germline CDR1 is SGHAT and CDR2 is FQNNGV. The CDR3 runs to 16 residues. CDR3 sequence reads: CASSLFRTSGTDTQYF. In DNA form, the CDR3 reads TGTGCCAGCAGCTTATTTCGGACTAGCGGAACAGATACGCAGTATTTT.

The chain is built from TRBV29-1 and TRBJ2-7, with TRBD1 matching over 11 bases. Trimming at V came to 2 bases and at J to 5 bases, leaving 5 bases not matched to a gene. The CDR3 runs 14 residues. Germline loops: CDR1 SQVTM, CDR2 ANQGSEA. CDR3: CSVERDRGLNEQYF. The CDR3 coding sequence is TGCAGCGTTGAAAGGGACAGGGGGTTGAACGAGCAGTACTTC.